The next 14 T cell receptor beta chains were all read from a single sample in a study of spatial heterogeneity in lung cancer. A single record per CDR3 protein comes from TCRdb applying MiXCR to the 5' RACE reads. This table holds under 100,000 distinct CDR3 sequences, roughly 10% found once. Time point in this sample: sample taken at primary tumor resection. Without sorting, whole RNA was sequenced from tumor, nontumor lung or frozen PBMC. The sequencing used PBMCs, collected at surgery. The receptors stem from a male donor with early-stage non-small cell lung cancer.

There are many counts of this clonotype. The chain carries TRBV28 and TRBJ2-2, with D possibly being TRBD1 (6 bases). The ends were cut back, 5 bases at V and 7 bases at J, with 11 bases in the middle. The CDR3 is made up of 13 amino acids. Per germline, CDR1 MDHEN and CDR2 SYDVKM. DNA for the CDR3: TGTGCCAGCAGTCCAGGGGTTGACGGGGAGCTGTTTTTT. Protein sequence: CASSPGVDGELFF.

The gene calls are TRBV5-1 and TRBJ2-1; weak D call: TRBD1 (5 bases). The CDR3 sequence is 14 residues long. Germline CDR1 is SGHRS and CDR2 is YFSETQ. Trimming left V 1 base short and J 3 bases short, with 8 bases between. In DNA, the CDR3 is TGCGCCAGCAGCTTGCTCCAGGGCTACAATGAGCAGTTCTTC. Its protein is CASSLLQGYNEQFF.

This clonotype was found many times. The chain employs TRBV5-1 and TRBJ2-5; 7 nucleotides agree with TRBD2. CDR1 and CDR2 from the germline V gene are SGHRS and YFSETQ. V was clipped by 0 bases and J by 5 bases; unmatched bases: 10. This CDR3 is built from 16 residues. CDR3 in amino acids: CASSLAAASGRETQYF. CDR3 DNA sequence: TGCGCCAGCAGCTTGGCGGCCGCTAGCGGTAGGGAGACCCAGTACTTC.

The rearrangement uses TRBV5-4 and TRBJ2-5; TRBD1 matches 10 bases. CDR1 and CDR2 (germline): SGHNT, YYREEE (reference sequence). This CDR3 has 14 amino acids. V gave up 0 bases and J gave up 6 bases; unmatched junction bases: 2. DNA for the CDR3: TGTGCCAGCAGCTTGGCGGGACAGGGGAAGACCCAGTACTTC. Amino acids: CASSLAGQGKTQYF.

The V call is TRBV7-2, the J call TRBJ1-5; D may be TRBD1 (5 bases). The germline CDR1 and CDR2 sequences are SGHTA and FQGNSA. The CDR3 runs to 14 residues. The V and J ends lost 4 bases and 3 bases respectively, with 10 bases between them. The CDR3 loop reads CASSSGGLNQPQHF. The CDR3 nucleotides read TGTGCCAGCAGCTCGGGGGGACTCAATCAGCCCCAGCATTTT.

This clonotype was detected ten times or more. V is TRBV5-1 and J is TRBJ2-5; 10 nucleotides align to TRBD2. This CDR3 comprises 16 residues. Germline-derived CDR1 and CDR2 are SGHRS and YFSETQ. The J segment lost 0 bases and the V segment lost 3 bases, leaving 5 bases of the junction unmatched. The CDR3 DNA reads as TGCGCCAGCAGCTCGACTAGCGGGCCGTACCAAGAGACCCAGTACTTC. Its translation is CASSSTSGPYQETQYF. Full variable domain (rest looked up from reference TRBV5-1 and TRBJ2-5): KAGVTQTPRYLIKTRGQQVTLSCSPISGHRSVSWYQQTPGQGLQFLFEYFSETQRNKGNFPGRFSGRQFSNSRSEMNVSTLELGDSALYLCASSSTSGPYQETQYFGPGTRLLVL.

This clonotype was found many times. J is TRBJ1-2 and V is TRBV28; unclear D gene. CDR1 MDHEN and CDR2 SYDVKM come from the germline V gene. There are 13 residues in the CDR3. V was shortened by 5 bases and J by 2 bases, with 9 bases between the two germline ends. CDR3 nucleotides: TGTGCCAGCAGTCTCGCGGAAAACTATGGCTACACCTTC. It is translated as CASSLAENYGYTF.

The table lists this clonotype with a few counts. The gene calls are TRBV4-3 and TRBJ2-7; a possible D gene is TRBD1 (5 bases). Deletions cut 1 base from V and 9 bases from J, with 13 bases between. The CDR3 consists of 13 residues. Germline values: CDR1 LGHNA, CDR2 YSLEER. The CDR3 region has the DNA TGCGCCAGCAGCCAAGGGACAAGAAATGTGCAGTACTTC. It specifies CASSQGTRNVQYF.

This clonotype was picked up many times. The rearrangement uses TRBV24-1 and TRBJ2-5; D gene unclear. The V end lost 1 base, the J end lost 1 base, and 6 bases lay between the germline ends. The V gene's germline CDR1 is KGHDR and CDR2 SFDVKD. The CDR3 is 14 amino acids. The chain's CDR3 is CATSDFSAQETQYF. DNA of the CDR3: TGTGCCACCAGTGATTTCTCAGCCCAAGAGACCCAGTACTTC.

This clonotype was counted many times. The CDR3 DNA reads TGTGCCAGCAGCCCGAATAGCTTTGAGCAGTTCTTC. Translated: CASSPNSFEQFF. The rearrangement uses TRBV6-6 and TRBJ2-1; unclear D gene. The CDR3 spans 12 residues. Germline loops: CDR1 MNHNY, CDR2 SVGAGI (reference sequence). Trimming removed 6 bases at V and 9 bases at J, with 12 bases between.

This clonotype was found many times. The V and J genes are TRBV19 and TRBJ1-5; D ambiguous. Trimming pared 6 bases from V and 3 bases from J, leaving 12 bases between. Germline CDR1 LNHDA, CDR2 SQIVND (reference sequence). CDR3 size: 14 residues. CDR3 protein: CASSTGGYNQPQHF. The CDR3 DNA follows: TGTGCCAGTAGCACCGGAGGTTACAATCAGCCCCAGCATTTT.

Only a few counts were recorded for this clonotype. The rearrangement links TRBV5-5 to TRBJ2-7; either TRBD1 or TRBD2 may fit D (5 bases each). V was pared by 5 bases and J by 0 bases, with 15 bases between. The germline gives CDR1 SGHKS, CDR2 YYEKEE (reference sequence). The CDR3 covers 15 residues. CDR3 nucleotides: TGTGCCAGCAGTTCCCAAGCCGGGGCCTCCTACGAGCAGTACTTC. This translates into CASSSQAGASYEQYF.

The chain links TRBV28 to TRBJ2-7; no reliable D call. Germline loops: CDR1 MDHEN, CDR2 SYDVKM. With 4 bases removed from V and 4 bases from J, the gap between germline ends came to 11 bases. CDR3 length: 13 residues. CDR3 sequence (DNA): TGTGCCAGCAGTTGGTTTGGGCGATACGAGCAGTACTTC. Translation: CASSWFGRYEQYF.

The chain combines TRBV9 with TRBJ2-1, with 9 nucleotides matching TRBD2. V trimming: 6 bases; J trimming: 8 bases; junction bases outside the gene matches: 6. The CDR3 extends over 13 amino acids. CDR1 and CDR2 from the germline V gene are SGDLS and YYNGEE. CDR3 DNA: TGTGCCAGCAAGCGGGGGGCCCTCGATGAGCAGTTCTTC. Its protein is CASKRGALDEQFF.